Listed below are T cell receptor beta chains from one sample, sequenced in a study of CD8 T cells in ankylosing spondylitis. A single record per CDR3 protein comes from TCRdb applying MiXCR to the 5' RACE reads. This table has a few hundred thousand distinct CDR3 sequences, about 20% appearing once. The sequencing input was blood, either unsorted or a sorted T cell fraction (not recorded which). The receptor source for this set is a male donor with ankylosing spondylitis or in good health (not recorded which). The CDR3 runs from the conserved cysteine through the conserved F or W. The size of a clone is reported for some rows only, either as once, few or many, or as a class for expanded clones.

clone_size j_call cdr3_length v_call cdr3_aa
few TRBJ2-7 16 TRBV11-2 CASSSTVPEFPYEQYF
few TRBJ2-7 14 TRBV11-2 CASSLLAPTYEQYF
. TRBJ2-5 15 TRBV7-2 CASSSGGLRGETQYF
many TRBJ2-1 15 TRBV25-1 CASMGGHSSYNEQFF
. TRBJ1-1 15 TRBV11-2 CASSFEGAVNTEAFF
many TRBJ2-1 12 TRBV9 CASSVERGEQFF
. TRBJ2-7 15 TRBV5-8 CASNVQGAASYEQYF
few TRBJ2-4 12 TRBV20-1 CSADQGMNIQYF
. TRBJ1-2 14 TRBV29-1 CSVHLLGQRPGYTF
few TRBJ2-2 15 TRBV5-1 CASSDGTSNTGELFF
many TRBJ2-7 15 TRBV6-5 CASSYGVGSSYEQYF
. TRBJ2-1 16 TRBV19 CASSVLAGGTYNEQFF
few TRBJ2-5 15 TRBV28 CASNTGQGASETQYF
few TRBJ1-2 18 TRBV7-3 CASSPYGGTGGSDYGYTF
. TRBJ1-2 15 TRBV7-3 CASSLFGQTNYGYTF
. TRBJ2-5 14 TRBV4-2 CASSQDLAGETQYF
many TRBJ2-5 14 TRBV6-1 CASRIGTKQETQYF
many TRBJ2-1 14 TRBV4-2 CASSQGVAGNEQFF
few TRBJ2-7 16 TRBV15 CATSSTFSGNRLEQYF
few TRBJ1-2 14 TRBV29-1 CSVKWDRRDYGYTF
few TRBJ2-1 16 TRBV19 CASKLAGGPSYNEQFF
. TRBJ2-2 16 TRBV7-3 CASSDVGTPNTGELFF
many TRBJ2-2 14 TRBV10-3 CAISARGDSGELFF
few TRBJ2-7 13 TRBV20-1 CSASPDGSYEQYF
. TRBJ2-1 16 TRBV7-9 CASSSETRGDYNEQFF
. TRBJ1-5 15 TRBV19 CASSGPGDLNQPQHF
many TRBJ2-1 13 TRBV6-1 CASSESSYNEQFF
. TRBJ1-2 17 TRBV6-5 CASSYRDRGLANYGYTF
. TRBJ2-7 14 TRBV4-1 CASSQGRASYEQYF
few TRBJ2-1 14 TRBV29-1 CSVPRGLAGHEQFF
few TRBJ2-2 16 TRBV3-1 CASSPLGGVSDGELFF
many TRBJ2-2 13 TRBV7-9 CASRTGLGGELFF
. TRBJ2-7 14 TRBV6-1 CASSPDRGPGEQYF
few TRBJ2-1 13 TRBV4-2 CASSQDEGDEQFF
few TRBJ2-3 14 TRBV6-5 CASSPSGDPDTQYF
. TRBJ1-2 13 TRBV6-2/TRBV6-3 CASNHVGASGYTF
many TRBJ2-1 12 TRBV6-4 CASSDKEDEQFF
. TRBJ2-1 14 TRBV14 CASSRHGPYNEQFF
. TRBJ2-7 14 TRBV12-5 CASGFESGYSEQYF
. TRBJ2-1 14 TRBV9 CASSLFGSGDEQFF
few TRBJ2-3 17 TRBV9 CASSVGLAGVSTDTQYF
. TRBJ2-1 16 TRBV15 CATSRKKGQGGNEQFF
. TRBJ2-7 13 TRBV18 CASSRPGHYEQYF
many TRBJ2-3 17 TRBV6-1 CASRPNHLAVDSGTQYF
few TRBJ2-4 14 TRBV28 CASSFPATGHIRYF
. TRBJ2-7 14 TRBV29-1 CSVDETGALYEQYF
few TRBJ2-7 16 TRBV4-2 CASSQEWGIAGYEQYF
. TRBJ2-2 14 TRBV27 CASSLGSWGGELFF
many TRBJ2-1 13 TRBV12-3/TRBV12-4 CASSTTGYNEQFF
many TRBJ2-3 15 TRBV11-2 CASSPPAPSTDTQYF
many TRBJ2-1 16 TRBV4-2 CASSQGSGSGSNEQFF
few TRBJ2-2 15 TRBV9 CASSPLAGSTGELFF